The 21 T cell receptor beta chains presented below share a single source sample, sequenced in a study of blood T cell repertoires in COVID-19. Profiling relied on immunoSEQ multiplex PCR, and the TCRdb table lists in-frame clones only, not all of them. This repertoire shows 80,000 to 130,000 clones, roughly 90% found once; its top ten account for roughly 0.99%. The sample taken for sequencing was peripheral blood. These TCRs come from a man aged 55 to 70 with acute or convalescent COVID-19.

V is TRBV7-3 and J is TRBJ1-1; 7 bases match TRBD1. The germline V gene has CDR1 SGHTA and CDR2 FQGTGA. J gave up 1 base and V 6 bases, and 2 bases lay outside the gene matches. CDR3 length: 13 amino acids. Written as DNA, the CDR3 is TGTGCCAGCAGTAAGGGGGCGAACACTGAAGCTTTCTTT. It translates to CASSKGANTEAFF.

V is TRBV11-1 and J is TRBJ2-3; 7 positions match TRBD1. Germline values: CDR1 SGHAT, CDR2 FQDESV (reference sequence). This CDR3 region has 16 residues. Trimming cost V 5 bases and J 0 bases; bases outside gene matches: 8. The CDR3 region is CASSPRQGTSTDTQYF. The CDR3 nucleotides are TGTGCCAGCAGCCCCAGACAGGGTACTAGCACAGATACGCAGTATTTT.

The rearrangement links TRBV12-5 to TRBJ2-5; TRBD1 agrees at 11 bases. The junction had 7 bases not matched to a gene; V was cut back by 4 bases and J by 3 bases. This CDR3 has 16 amino acids. Germline V lookup: CDR1 LGHNT, CDR2 FRNRAP. The CDR3 bases are TGTGCTAGTGGTTCGGGACAGGGGGACCTAGAAGAGACCCAGTACTTC. This sequence encodes CASGSGQGDLEETQYF.

The chain employs TRBV29-1 and TRBJ1-1, with D perhaps matching TRBD1 (6 bases). This CDR3 contains 14 residues. In germline, CDR1 is SQVTM, CDR2 ANQGSEA. The germline V and J ends were trimmed by 7 bases and 0 bases, with 15 bases remaining between them. CDR3 nucleotides: TGCAGCGGCTCCCAACAGGGCATGAACACTGAAGCTTTCTTT. Residues: CSGSQQGMNTEAFF.

The chain links TRBV2 to TRBJ1-1; the D gene is possibly TRBD1 (5 bases). The length of the CDR3 is 14 residues. Trimming took 7 bases from V and 2 from J, leaving 14 bases between them. Germline V gene lookup returns CDR1 SNHLY and CDR2 FYNNEI. For the CDR3, the DNA is TGTGCCAGCAAAGTGGGGCAGACAAACACTGAAGCTTTCTTT. Its translation: CASKVGQTNTEAFF. The whole variable domain, filled in from reference TRBV2 and TRBJ1-1, reads EPEVTQTPSHQVTQMGQEVILRCVPISNHLYFYWYRQILGQKVEFLVSFYNNEISEKSEIFDDQFSVERPDGSNFTLKIRSTKLEDSAMYFCASKVGQTNTEAFFGQGTRLTVV.

This sequence joins TRBV6-1 and TRBJ1-2; the D gene is possibly TRBD1 (5 bases). V dropped 3 bases and J dropped 0 bases, with 14 bases sitting between them. This CDR3 spans 16 amino acids. In germline, CDR1 is MNHNS, CDR2 SASEGT. The CDR3 sequence is CASSDPGHPANYGYTF. CDR3 sequence (DNA): TGTGCCAGCAGTGACCCTGGACATCCAGCTAACTATGGCTACACCTTC.

The J gene is TRBJ1-4, the V gene TRBV27, with D tentatively TRBD1 (5 bases). V was shortened by 5 bases and J by 3 bases, with 10 bases between the two germline ends. This CDR3 has 14 amino acids. Germline V gives CDR1 MNHEY, CDR2 SMNVEV (reference sequence). CDR3 loop: CASSTGGANEKLFF. CDR3 DNA: TGTGCCAGCAGTACGGGGGGAGCTAATGAAAAACTGTTTTTT.

The J gene is TRBJ2-7, the V gene TRBV6-5; 8 bases align to TRBD2. V gave up 6 bases and J gave up 3 bases; unmatched junction bases: 4. This CDR3 region has 13 residues. Germline CDR1 and CDR2: MNHEY and SVGAGI. The CDR3 protein is CASRGLANYEQYV. DNA for the CDR3: TGTGCCAGCAGAGGACTAGCTAACTACGAGCAGTACGTC.

The gene calls are TRBV4-1 and TRBJ2-5; 7 nucleotides line up with TRBD2. In germline, CDR1 is MGHRA, CDR2 YSYEKL. This CDR3 is 15 amino acids long. With 0 bases clipped from V and 7 bases from J, the junction kept 8 bases outside the gene matches. CDR3 nucleotide sequence: TGCGCCAGCAGCCAAGATCCTGGGACTACTTGGACCCAGTACTTC. It translates to CASSQDPGTTWTQYF.

The rearrangement links TRBV5-1 to TRBJ2-5; a possible D gene is TRBD2 (6 bases). Trimming stripped 3 bases from V and 5 bases from J, with 14 bases between. Germline-derived CDR1 and CDR2 are SGHRS and YFSETQ. The CDR3 is made up of 14 amino acids. The CDR3 DNA reads as TGCGCCAGCAGCTCCGGGAGTGGCGGGGAGACCCAGTACTTC. It specifies CASSSGSGGETQYF. The complete variable domain, with remaining parts taken from reference TRBV5-1 and TRBJ2-5, reads KAGVTQTPRYLIKTRGQQVTLSCSPISGHRSVSWYQQTPGQGLQFLFEYFSETQRNKGNFPGRFSGRQFSNSRSEMNVSTLELGDSALYLCASSSGSGGETQYFGPGTRLLVL.

With respect to this clone: A read error may produce the germline difference seen at one junction end. This chain uses TRBV18 with TRBJ2-3; 11 nucleotides match TRBD1. Per the germline V gene, CDR1 is KGHSH and CDR2 is LQKENI. This CDR3 comprises 15 residues. This chain's CDR3 is CVSSRTGGVGDTQYF. CDR3 bases: TGTGTCAGCTCCCGGACAGGGGGCGTGGGGGATACGCAGTATTTT.

V is TRBV5-1 and J is TRBJ2-5; 9 bases fit TRBD2. There are 14 residues in the CDR3. V lost 0 bases, J lost 5 bases, and 2 bases stayed unmatched. The V gene's germline CDR1 is SGHRS and CDR2 YFSETQ. CDR3 nucleotide sequence: TGCGCCAGCAGCTTGGTAGCGGGAGTTGAGACCCAGTACTTC. Translating gives CASSLVAGVETQYF.

J is TRBJ1-6 and V is TRBV19; D might be TRBD1 (6 bases). The germline V gene has CDR1 LNHDA and CDR2 SQIVND (reference sequence). Trimming left V 6 bases short and J 7 bases short, with 16 bases between. This CDR3 has 15 residues. The CDR3 DNA reads as TGTGCCAGTAGACAGGGCCCTGACACCAATTCACCCCTCCACTTT. It encodes CASRQGPDTNSPLHF.

This clone was recorded only once. The rearrangement uses TRBV30 and TRBJ2-7, with D possibly matching TRBD2 (6 bases). This CDR3 region has 17 residues. The V and J ends lost 3 bases and 1 base respectively, with 22 bases between them. Germline values: CDR1 GTSNPN, CDR2 SVGIG (reference sequence). CDR3 loop: CAWRSPRRGSWSYEQYF. The CDR3 nucleotides read TGTGCCTGGAGGTCACCGCGACGGGGGTCTTGGTCCTACGAGCAGTACTTC.

V and J are TRBV25-1 and TRBJ2-1; no clear D. Germline-derived CDR1 and CDR2 are MGHDK and SYGVNS. The CDR3 runs 13 residues. V shed 7 bases and J shed 8 bases, with 15 bases lying between them. CDR3: CASKAAIRDEQFF. The CDR3 DNA reads as TGTGCCAGCAAGGCAGCAATCCGGGATGAGCAGTTCTTC.

The J gene is TRBJ1-1, the V gene TRBV5-4; weak D call: TRBD1 (6 bases). V lost 5 bases and J lost 5, with 16 bases in between. Germline V gene data show CDR1 as SGHNT and CDR2 as YYREEE (reference sequence). The CDR3 has 14 amino acids. CDR3 sequence (DNA): TGTGCCAGCAGTTACCCCCGGGGGGCAACTGAAGCTTTCTTT. Protein product: CASSYPRGATEAFF.

The J gene is TRBJ1-6, the V gene TRBV11-2; D is undetermined. The CDR3 runs 15 residues. Trimming pared 4 bases from V and 6 bases from J, leaving 13 bases between. Germline CDR1 is SGHAT and CDR2 is FQNNGV. In nucleotides, the CDR3 is TGTGCCAGCAGCTCCCATCCGGGGAGTAATTCACCCCTCCACTTT. Its protein product is CASSSHPGSNSPLHF.

The chain uses TRBV27 and TRBJ1-2; D may be TRBD1 (6 bases). This CDR3 region has 15 residues. With 3 bases removed from V and 0 bases from J, the gap between germline ends came to 11 bases. CDR1 is MNHEY and CDR2 is SMNVEV in the germline V gene (reference sequence). The CDR3 nucleotides read TGTGCCAGCAGTTTTGGTCAGGGGACTAACTATGGCTACACCTTC. Translation: CASSFGQGTNYGYTF.

The chain combines TRBV14 with TRBJ1-2; D remains unclear. The ends were cut back, 4 bases at V and 1 base at J, with 13 bases in the middle. Per the germline V gene, CDR1 is SGHDN and CDR2 is FVKESK. The CDR3 has 15 residues. In nucleotides, the CDR3 is TGTGCCAGCAGCCGACTGGTCGGGAGTAACTATGGCTACACCTTC. It yields the protein CASSRLVGSNYGYTF.

The chain is built from TRBV2 and TRBJ1-5; a possible D gene is TRBD1 (5 bases). The CDR3 loop spans 15 amino acids. CDR1 and CDR2 from the germline V gene are SNHLY and FYNNEI. Trimming pared 4 bases from V and 5 bases from J, leaving 15 bases between. The CDR3 DNA sequence: TGTGCCAGCAGTGCCCGGGACTTACACTATCAGCCCCAGCATTTT. It is translated as CASSARDLHYQPQHF.

This clone was recorded once. The CDR3 here is CSVDTSSTDTQYF. The CDR3 DNA reads TGCAGCGTTGATACTAGTAGCACAGATACGCAGTATTTT. The V gene is TRBV29-1, the J gene TRBJ2-3, with D tentatively TRBD2 (5 bases). The germline gives CDR1 SQVTM, CDR2 ANQGSEA. CDR3 size: 13 residues. The V gene lost 3 bases and the J gene lost 0 bases, with 7 bases spanning the gap.